This TCR beta chain originates from a study of CD8+ T cells in alopecia areata (dated by TCRdb to 2016 to 2019). For context, the study as a whole: The treated patients, all with moderate-to-severe alopecia areata, were enrolled in an open-label pilot trial of oral tofacitinib given at 5 to 10 mg twice daily. Patients stayed on tofacitinib for 6 to 18 months and then had 6 months of follow-up off drug so that delayed response and recurrence could be assessed. In treated patients, disease severity was measured using the SALT score, which gives the percentage of scalp surface area affected. In both human patients and the C3H/HeJ mouse model, the study applied high-throughput TCRbeta sequencing to look at T cell clonal expansion in alopecia areata. Scalp tissue and sorted CD4+ and CD8+ peripheral blood T cells from patchy and totalis/universalis alopecia areata patients and from healthy controls were covered by human TCRbeta sequencing. Tofacitinib-treated patients had biopsies at baseline and at 4 and 24 weeks of treatment, with a later scalp biopsy in several patients. Clonality in the scalp was compared among normal scalp (n=4), patchy alopecia areata scalp (n=8), and alopecia totalis/universalis scalp (n=8). The RNA source kit depended on sample type: the PAXgene miRNA kit for fixed scalp, the miRNeasy kit for PBMCs, and the RNeasy kit for mouse skin. TCRbeta CDR3 regions were amplified by immunoSEQ multiplex PCR using 35 Vbeta forward and 13 Jbeta reverse primers. Paper-wide results and their limitations: Shared TCR sequences between patients were less evident than in mice, which may be partly attributable to HLA diversity in the patient population. Scalp TCR repertoire analysis is complicated because resident alphabeta T cells in normal human skin are also sequenced, whereas mouse skin is dominated by gammadelta T cells. With tofacitinib, both scalp clonality and the number of expanded CD8+ clones among the top 100 scalp clones went down significantly. During tofacitinib treatment, many expanded lesional clones stuck around in both scalp and blood, and this persistence may partly explain why relapse happens after treatment is stopped. Because the treated cohort was small and included a single nonresponder, larger studies are needed to assess links between baseline CD8+ expansion and response. Higher clonality and more expanded CD8+ clones were observed in lesional scalp than in normal scalp, particularly in alopecia totalis/universalis, a finding suggestive of antigenic drive.

Notes on this clone: Its antigen has not been determined. No per-base quality is available; no much larger clone lies one base away.

Library creation used the immunoSEQ multiplex PCR assay. To provide template for TCR sequencing, every sample had RNA extracted and reverse transcribed into cDNA. SuperScript III was used to make first-strand cDNA, primed with a 2:1 mix of oligo-dT and random hexamers. A synthetic immune receptor repertoire was used to measure amplification bias, and any remaining bias was corrected computationally. The study's processing was this. Raw reads were preprocessed to remove errors, and CDR3 was defined by IMGT conventions from the conserved cysteine to phenylalanine. Clonality was computed as 1 minus the Shannon entropy, with the entropy normalized by log2 of the number of productive unique TCRs. Whether scalp clones were CD4 or CD8 was inferred by matching scalp TCRbeta sequences against CD4 and CD8 repertoires sorted from blood. TCRdb provides this immuneACCESS table in a form limited to in-frame rearrangements. Some clones are lacking; in checked studies, under half of them reflect an unresolved V gene, and why the rest are absent is not known. V and J calls and clone size follow that table, whereas D and trimming were derived from the DNA. The sample table shows about 270,000 clones, and roughly 63% are seen once. The top ten constitute around 0.92% of the sample.

The CDR3 has 15 amino acids, counting the end cysteine and phenylalanine. Only CDR3 DNA remains: 45 bases, in frame from the first base. Clipping removes 2 bases from V and 7 bases from J, with 9 as the unmatched junction base count. The germline V gene (reference sequence) supplies CDR1 GTSNPN and CDR2 SVGIG. The sample's treatment or condition label, in plain terms: oral pan-JAK inhibitor, 5-10 mg twice daily. Lesional scalp punch biopsies and peripheral blood were obtained from alopecia areata patients. PBMCs were isolated by density centrifugation and stained for CD3, CD4 and CD8, after which CD4+ and CD8+ T cells were sorted on a FACSAria.

The receptor was isolated from a human donor with alopecia areata. Specimen: CD4+ T cells sorted from blood, collected around week 53, from a patient treated with tofacitinib. This chain joins TRBV30 to TRBJ1-4; TRBD1 aligns with 8 central bases. The DNA sequence is TGTGCCTGGAGTTTCTCGACAGGGGCGGCTGAAAAACTGTTTTTT. Its protein reads: CAWSFSTGAAEKLFF.